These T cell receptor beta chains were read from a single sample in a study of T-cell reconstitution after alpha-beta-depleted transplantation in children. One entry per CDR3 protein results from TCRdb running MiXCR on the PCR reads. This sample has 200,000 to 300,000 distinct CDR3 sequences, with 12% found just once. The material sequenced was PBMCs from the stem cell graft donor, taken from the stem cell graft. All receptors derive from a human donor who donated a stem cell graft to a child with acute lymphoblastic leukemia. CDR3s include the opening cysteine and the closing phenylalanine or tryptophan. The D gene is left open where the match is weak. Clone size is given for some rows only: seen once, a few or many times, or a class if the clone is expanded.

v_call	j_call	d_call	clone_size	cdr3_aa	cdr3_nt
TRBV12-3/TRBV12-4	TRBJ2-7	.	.	CASNAGNREQYF	TGTGCCAGCAATGCGGGCAACCGAGAGCAGTACTTC
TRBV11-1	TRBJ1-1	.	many	CASSLLAGLGQMNTEAFF	TGTGCCAGCAGCTTATTGGCGGGATTAGGGCAGATGAACACTGAAGCTTTCTTT
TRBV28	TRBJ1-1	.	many	CASSFPGTGRLTEAFF	TGTGCCAGCAGTTTCCCCGGTACAGGGAGGCTCACTGAAGCTTTCTTT
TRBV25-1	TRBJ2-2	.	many	CASSEIADTGELFF	TGTGCCAGCAGTGAAATAGCGGACACCGGGGAGCTGTTTTTT
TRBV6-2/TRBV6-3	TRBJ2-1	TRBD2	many	CASSIKAGVIHEQFF	TGTGCCAGCAGTATCAAAGCGGGAGTGATCCATGAGCAGTTCTTC
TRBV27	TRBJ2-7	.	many	CASSSTTGLQYF	TGTGCCAGCAGTTCGACTACAGGGTTGCAGTACTTC
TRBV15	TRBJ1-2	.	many	CATSRDRGPNYGYTF	TGTGCCACCAGCAGAGATAGGGGTCCTAACTATGGCTACACCTTC
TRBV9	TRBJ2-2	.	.	CASSVSLTGELFF	TGTGCCAGCAGCGTATCTCTCACCGGGGAGCTGTTTTTT
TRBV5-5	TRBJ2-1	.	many	CASSFIVGGVPSYNEQFF	TGTGCCAGCAGCTTCATCGTCGGCGGGGTCCCCTCCTACAATGAGCAGTTCTTC
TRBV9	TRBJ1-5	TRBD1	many	CASSAGGGNQPQHF	TGTGCCAGCAGTGCAGGGGGAGGCAATCAGCCCCAGCATTTT
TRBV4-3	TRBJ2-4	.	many	CASSQVVWSAGNIQYF	TGCGCCAGCAGCCAAGTTGTGTGGTCGGCTGGAAACATTCAGTACTTC
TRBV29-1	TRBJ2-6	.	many	CSAYVWANVLTF	TGCAGCGCGTACGTGTGGGCCAACGTCCTGACTTTC
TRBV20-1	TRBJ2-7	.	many	CSARDTLGTGTYEQYF	TGCAGTGCTAGAGATACGCTCGGGACGGGTACCTACGAGCAGTACTTC
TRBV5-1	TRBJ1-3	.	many	CASSLWAASGNTIYF	TGCGCCAGCAGCTTGTGGGCAGCTTCTGGAAACACCATATATTTT
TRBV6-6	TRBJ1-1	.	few	CATFGVGTEAFF	TGTGCCACTTTTGGGGTGGGAACTGAAGCTTTCTTT
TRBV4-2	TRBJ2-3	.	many	CASSQEETTDTQYF	TGTGCCAGCAGCCAAGAGGAGACCACAGATACGCAGTATTTT
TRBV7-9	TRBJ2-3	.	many	CASSLVSADTQYF	TGTGCCAGCAGCTTGGTGAGCGCCGATACGCAGTATTTT
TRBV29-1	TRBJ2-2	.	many	CSVRGVNTGELFF	TGCAGCGTCAGGGGAGTGAACACCGGGGAGCTGTTTTTT
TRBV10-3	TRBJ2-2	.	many	CAISDSTGELFF	TGTGCCATCAGTGATTCGACAGGGGAGCTGTTTTTT
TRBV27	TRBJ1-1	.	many	CASSLSSGGDTEAFF	TGTGCCAGCAGTTTATCGTCCGGGGGCGACACTGAAGCTTTCTTT
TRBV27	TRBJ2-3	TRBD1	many	CASSSTGVGTDTQYF	TGTGCCAGCAGCTCGACAGGGGTCGGCACAGATACGCAGTATTTT
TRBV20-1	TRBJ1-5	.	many	CSARGSGNQPQHF	TGCAGTGCCCGGGGCAGCGGAAATCAGCCCCAGCATTTT